A selection of T cell receptor beta chains follows, all from one sample in a study of human T cells and chemical hapten exposure. TCRdb recomputed calls from the RACE reads with MiXCR, one row per CDR3 protein. This sample has some 90,000 distinct CDR3 sequences, with roughly 8.5% found just once. Material for sequencing was whole blood. Source of these receptors: a female donor in good health. Some clones in this sample may be carry-over from other donors' samples. Each CDR3 is given with its conserved first and last residue. The order of the fields is J gene, CDR3 length, clone size, D gene, V gene, CDR3 protein, CDR3 DNA. The D gene is left open where the match is weak. Rows may omit the clone size; those that give it use once, few, many or a size class.

TRBJ2-1,12,many,.,TRBV28,CASRDGDNEQFF,TGTGCCAGCCGGGACGGGGACAATGAGCAGTTCTTC
TRBJ1-5,15,few,.,TRBV18,CASSTYQGNNQPQHF,TGTGCCAGCTCAACGTACCAGGGTAACAATCAGCCCCAGCATTTT
TRBJ1-1,14,few,TRBD1,TRBV6-1,CASSGTGGSTEAFF,TGTGCCAGCAGTGGGACAGGGGGCTCCACTGAAGCTTTCTTT
TRBJ1-2,14,many,TRBD1,TRBV2,CASSLSDRDYGYTF,TGTGCCAGCAGCCTATCCGACAGGGACTATGGCTACACCTTC
TRBJ2-1,16,.,TRBD1,TRBV23-1,CASSPGTGGMRDEQFF,TGCGCCAGCAGTCCGGGGACAGGGGGCATGAGGGATGAGCAGTTCTTC
TRBJ2-5,14,many,TRBD1,TRBV7-9,CASSSGTGRETQYF,TGTGCCAGCAGCTCCGGGACAGGGCGGGAGACCCAGTACTTC
TRBJ2-7,13,many,.,TRBV20-1,CSAGEVVGGEQYF,TGCAGTGCTGGTGAGGTTGTTGGAGGCGAGCAGTACTTC
TRBJ2-2,13,few,.,TRBV7-6,CASSLAHTGELFF,TGTGCCAGCAGCTTAGCGCATACCGGGGAGCTGTTTTTT
TRBJ2-1,13,medium-sized,.,TRBV2,CASRNGQGNEQFF,TGTGCCAGCAGGAACGGGCAGGGTAATGAGCAGTTCTTC
TRBJ1-1,13,.,.,TRBV29-1,CSVDRTLNTEAFF,TGCAGCGTCGACCGGACCTTGAACACTGAAGCTTTCTTT
TRBJ2-1,15,few,.,TRBV4-3,CASSQDGQAYNEQFF,TGCGCCAGCAGCCAAGATGGGCAGGCCTACAATGAGCAGTTCTTC
TRBJ2-1,14,few,.,TRBV14,CASSHGEVYNEQFF,TGTGCCAGCAGCCATGGGGAGGTTTACAATGAGCAGTTCTTC
TRBJ1-6,16,many,.,TRBV18,CASSPPGTGNNSPLHF,TGTGCCAGCTCACCCCCCGGGACGGGAAACAATTCACCCCTCCACTTT
TRBJ2-7,14,few,.,TRBV7-2,CASSWEEGSYEQYF,TGTGCCAGCAGCTGGGAGGAGGGATCCTACGAGCAGTACTTC
TRBJ2-7,13,many,.,TRBV28,CASAIQGPYEQYF,TGTGCCAGCGCCATACAGGGACCCTACGAGCAGTACTTC
TRBJ2-7,14,many,TRBD2,TRBV12-3/TRBV12-4,CASTQTSGSYEQYF,TGTGCCAGCACCCAGACTAGCGGGAGTTACGAGCAGTACTTC
TRBJ2-3,14,many,.,TRBV6-5,CASGGDSITDTQYF,TGTGCCAGCGGAGGGGACAGCATCACAGATACGCAGTATTTT
TRBJ1-2,15,.,TRBD1,TRBV28,CASSLRTGSGHGYTF,TGTGCCAGCAGTTTACGGACAGGGTCAGGGCATGGCTACACCTTC
TRBJ2-7,13,.,.,TRBV12-3/TRBV12-4,CASSLNPSYEQYF,TGTGCCAGCAGTTTAAATCCCTCCTACGAGCAGTACTTC
TRBJ2-7,15,many,.,TRBV7-9,CASSTRQVSTDEQYF,TGTGCCAGCAGCACCAGACAGGTTTCGACGGACGAGCAGTACTTC
TRBJ1-5,14,.,TRBD1,TRBV29-1,CSVGGQGGNQPQHF,TGCAGCGTTGGGGGACAGGGAGGCAATCAGCCCCAGCATTTT
TRBJ1-2,13,.,.,TRBV12-3/TRBV12-4,CASSHQGNYGYTF,TGTGCCAGCAGCCACCAGGGGAACTATGGCTACACCTTC
TRBJ2-7,13,.,TRBD1,TRBV29-1,CSVADRGFYEQYF,TGCAGCGTTGCCGACAGGGGCTTCTACGAGCAGTACTTC
TRBJ2-4,17,.,TRBD2,TRBV7-2,CASSLLGLAVAKNIQYF,TGTGCCAGCAGCTTATTGGGACTAGCGGTAGCCAAAAACATTCAGTACTTC
TRBJ2-5,12,few,.,TRBV5-6,CASSLAAETQYF,TGTGCCAGCAGCTTGGCCGCGGAGACCCAGTACTTC
TRBJ2-4,13,.,.,TRBV9,CASSDGQGDIQYF,TGTGCCAGCAGCGACGGACAAGGGGATATTCAGTACTTC
TRBJ2-3,14,few,TRBD2,TRBV20-1,CSARAGGSTDTQYF,TGCAGTGCTAGAGCGGGAGGGAGCACAGATACGCAGTATTTT
TRBJ2-7,18,few,TRBD2,TRBV19,CASSIDGGLAANSYEQYF,TGTGCCAGTAGTATAGATGGGGGACTAGCGGCTAACTCCTACGAGCAGTACTTC
TRBJ2-7,13,many,.,TRBV7-9,CASSLVGGYEQYF,TGTGCCAGCAGCTTAGTCGGGGGTTACGAGCAGTACTTC
TRBJ1-5,15,few,TRBD1,TRBV30,CAWSYRDRVDQPQHF,TGTGCCTGGAGTTACCGGGACAGGGTGGATCAGCCCCAGCATTTT
TRBJ1-3,15,few,.,TRBV2,CASRSREVLGNTIYF,TGTGCCAGCAGAAGCCGGGAGGTGCTGGGAAACACCATATATTTT
TRBJ1-5,13,.,.,TRBV7-8,CASSQEGNQPQHF,TGTGCCAGCAGCCAAGAGGGCAATCAGCCCCAGCATTTT
TRBJ2-3,15,.,TRBD2,TRBV27,CASSLSGGRGDTQYF,TGTGCCAGCAGTTTATCGGGCGGGAGGGGAGATACGCAGTATTTT
TRBJ2-5,13,many,.,TRBV20-1,CSASDGTEETQYF,TGCAGTGCTAGTGACGGGACTGAAGAGACCCAGTACTTC
TRBJ2-1,15,few,.,TRBV3-1,CASSQGREFINEQFF,TGTGCCAGCAGCCAAGGCAGGGAATTTATAAATGAGCAGTTCTTC
TRBJ1-2,14,.,.,TRBV5-1,CANSFQGRNYGYTF,TGCGCCAACAGCTTCCAAGGAAGAAACTATGGCTACACCTTC
TRBJ2-4,13,.,TRBD1,TRBV6-5,CASYDRGKNIQYF,TGTGCCAGCTACGACAGGGGAAAAAACATTCAGTACTTC
TRBJ2-3,15,few,.,TRBV28,CASSPRHVSTDTQYF,TGTGCCAGCAGTCCCCGCCACGTTAGCACAGATACGCAGTATTTT
TRBJ2-1,14,.,.,TRBV10-3,CAISDPGLHNEQFF,TGTGCCATCAGTGATCCGGGACTCCACAATGAGCAGTTCTTC
TRBJ2-3,12,few,.,TRBV2,CASGPGTDTQYF,TGTGCCAGCGGACCTGGCACAGATACGCAGTATTTT
TRBJ2-2,17,few,.,TRBV6-5,CASSYNGPDSNTGELFF,TGTGCCAGCAGTTACAATGGACCGGACAGCAACACCGGGGAGCTGTTTTTT
TRBJ1-1,13,many,TRBD1,TRBV29-1,CSVASGGNTEAFF,TGCAGCGTTGCGTCAGGGGGCAACACTGAAGCTTTCTTT
TRBJ2-7,14,.,.,TRBV13,CASSPGTETYEQYF,TGTGCCAGCAGCCCCGGAACGGAGACGTACGAGCAGTACTTC
TRBJ1-5,15,few,TRBD1,TRBV10-3,CAISESQGEYQPQHF,TGTGCCATCAGTGAGTCCCAGGGGGAATATCAGCCCCAGCATTTT
TRBJ2-3,14,many,TRBD2,TRBV7-8,CASGLAGYTDTQYF,TGTGCCAGCGGCTTAGCGGGGTACACAGATACGCAGTATTTT
TRBJ1-5,16,.,TRBD1,TRBV6-1,CASRDEGAGNNQPQHF,TGTGCCAGCAGAGACGAGGGGGCAGGAAACAATCAGCCCCAGCATTTT
TRBJ2-1,16,few,TRBD2,TRBV7-9,CATRETGGDSYNEQFF,TGTGCCACCCGGGAAACGGGAGGGGACTCCTACAATGAGCAGTTCTTC
TRBJ2-7,13,few,.,TRBV25-1,CASTGPLRREQYF,TGTGCCAGCACGGGTCCCTTACGCCGTGAGCAGTACTTC